This is a list of T cell receptor beta chains from one sample in a study of tumor-infiltrating lymphocytes in primary liver carcinoma. TCRdb redid the calling of the multiplex PCR reads with MiXCR, one entry per CDR3 protein. This table holds fewer than 250,000 distinct CDR3 sequences, almost 65% found once. Sequencing was done on a sample of peripheral blood. All receptors derive from a woman aged 55-70 years with primary liver carcinoma and hepatitis B virus infection. The CDR3 runs from the conserved cysteine through the conserved F or W. D genes are given only for firm matches. Some rows have no size entry. The others give once, few or many, or a class for an expanded clone.

D gene: TRBD2; clone size: NA; J gene: TRBJ2-3; V gene: TRBV11-2; CDR3 protein: CASSLPPSGSGSTYTQYF; CDR3 DNA: TGTGCCAGCAGCTTACCTCCCTCGGGTAGCGGGAGCACATATACGCAGTATTTT
D gene: TRBD1; clone size: many; J gene: TRBJ2-7; V gene: TRBV6-2/TRBV6-3; CDR3 protein: CASTTLQGSAYEQYF; CDR3 DNA: TGTGCCAGCACCACATTACAGGGGAGCGCCTACGAGCAGTACTTC
D gene: NA; clone size: NA; J gene: TRBJ2-5; V gene: TRBV10-3; CDR3 protein: CVIREGETHYF; CDR3 DNA: TGTGTCATCAGGGAAGGGGAGACCCACTACTTC
D gene: TRBD2; clone size: NA; J gene: TRBJ2-7; V gene: TRBV29-1; CDR3 protein: CITGGRGGSEQYF; CDR3 DNA: TGCATCACCGGAGGACGGGGAGGGAGCGAGCAGTACTTC
D gene: NA; clone size: once; J gene: TRBJ1-6; V gene: TRBV12-3/TRBV12-4; CDR3 protein: CANTIGAVNSPLHF; CDR3 DNA: TGTGCCAATACCATTGGGGCAGTTAATTCACCCCTCCACTTT
D gene: TRBD1; clone size: many; J gene: TRBJ2-5; V gene: TRBV4-1; CDR3 protein: CASSPFGQGKEETQYF; CDR3 DNA: TGCGCCAGCAGCCCTTTCGGACAGGGTAAAGAAGAGACCCAGTACTTC
D gene: TRBD2; clone size: once; J gene: TRBJ2-7; V gene: TRBV5-1; CDR3 protein: CASSEIAGGYYEQYF; CDR3 DNA: TGCGCCAGCAGCGAAATAGCGGGAGGCTACTACGAGCAGTACTTC
D gene: TRBD2; clone size: NA; J gene: TRBJ2-7; V gene: TRBV12-3/TRBV12-4; CDR3 protein: CVSSLSGLAGVFSYEQYF; CDR3 DNA: TGTGTCAGCAGTTTATCGGGCCTAGCGGGGGTCTTTTCCTACGAGCAGTACTTC
D gene: NA; clone size: NA; J gene: TRBJ2-2; V gene: TRBV24-1; CDR3 protein: CATSEAREYTGELFF; CDR3 DNA: TGTGCCACCAGTGAGGCCAGGGAGTACACCGGGGAGCTGTTTTTT
D gene: NA; clone size: NA; J gene: TRBJ2-7; V gene: TRBV29-1; CDR3 protein: CNVESGLGRYEQYF; CDR3 DNA: TGCAACGTTGAATCCGGACTGGGGAGGTACGAGCAGTACTTC
D gene: NA; clone size: many; J gene: TRBJ2-3; V gene: TRBV29-1; CDR3 protein: CSVEKADTQYF; CDR3 DNA: TGCAGCGTTGAAAAGGCAGATACGCAGTATTTT
D gene: NA; clone size: few; J gene: TRBJ2-2; V gene: TRBV6-2/TRBV6-3; CDR3 protein: CASSPNIQDTGELFF; CDR3 DNA: TGTGCCAGCAGCCCTAACATCCAAGACACCGGGGAGCTGTTTTTT
D gene: NA; clone size: once; J gene: TRBJ2-2; V gene: TRBV11-1; CDR3 protein: CASRPSLDTGELLF; CDR3 DNA: TGTGCCAGTAGACCGAGCCTTGACACCGGGGAGTTGCTTTTT
D gene: TRBD1; clone size: NA; J gene: TRBJ1-1; V gene: TRBV11-1; CDR3 protein: CVSSLKNRGTWNTEAFF; CDR3 DNA: TGTGTCAGTAGCTTAAAGAACAGGGGGACTTGGAACACTGAAGCTTTCTTT
D gene: TRBD2; clone size: few; J gene: TRBJ2-1; V gene: TRBV5-1; CDR3 protein: CGTGLGSYEQFF; CDR3 DNA: TGCGGAACGGGACTAGGTTCATATGAGCAGTTCTTC
D gene: NA; clone size: NA; J gene: TRBJ2-1; V gene: TRBV11-3; CDR3 protein: CTSSLDSRSSAYNEQFF; CDR3 DNA: TGTACCAGCAGCTTAGATTCAAGATCCTCTGCCTACAATGAGCAGTTCTTC
D gene: NA; clone size: once; J gene: TRBJ2-3; V gene: TRBV14; CDR3 protein: CASSQGRTGWLAGSGVADTQYF; CDR3 DNA: TGTGCCAGCAGTCAAGGTCGGACAGGGTGGCTAGCGGGAAGTGGAGTGGCAGATACGCAGTATTTT
D gene: TRBD2; clone size: NA; J gene: TRBJ2-1; V gene: TRBV11-1; CDR3 protein: CASSQGWLAGTNGQFF; CDR3 DNA: TGCGCCAGCAGCCAAGGTTGGCTAGCGGGAACCAATGGGCAGTTCTTC
D gene: NA; clone size: many; J gene: TRBJ2-5; V gene: TRBV11-2; CDR3 protein: CASSPGDPTIRLQETQYF; CDR3 DNA: TGTGCCAGCAGCCCAGGGGACCCAACGATTCGCCTCCAAGAGACCCAGTACTTC
D gene: NA; clone size: few; J gene: TRBJ1-1; V gene: TRBV28; CDR3 protein: CASSLWNTEAFF; CDR3 DNA: TGTGCCAGCAGTTTATGGAACACTGAAGCTTTCTTT
D gene: TRBD1; clone size: NA; J gene: TRBJ1-1; V gene: TRBV11-1; CDR3 protein: CAGSLVGTGAMNAEAFF; CDR3 DNA: TGTGCCGGCAGCTTAGTGGGGACAGGAGCGATGAACGCTGAAGCTTTCTTT
D gene: TRBD2; clone size: NA; J gene: TRBJ2-1; V gene: TRBV29-1; CDR3 protein: CSVLFTSGNGQFF; CDR3 DNA: TGCAGCGTTCTGTTTACTAGCGGGAATGGGCAGTTCTTC
D gene: TRBD2; clone size: many; J gene: TRBJ2-1; V gene: TRBV5-4; CDR3 protein: CASSSRLAEYNEQFF; CDR3 DNA: TGTGCCAGCAGCTCAAGACTAGCGGAGTACAATGAGCAGTTCTTC
D gene: NA; clone size: NA; J gene: TRBJ2-6; V gene: TRBV14; CDR3 protein: CASSHSVYKLLYGANVLTF; CDR3 DNA: TGTGCCAGCAGCCATTCGGTCTACAAGCTCCTCTATGGGGCCAACGTCCTGACTTTC
D gene: NA; clone size: few; J gene: TRBJ2-6; V gene: TRBV5-1; CDR3 protein: CASSPPISGANVLTF; CDR3 DNA: TGCGCCAGCAGCCCCCCGATCTCTGGGGCCAACGTCCTGACTTTC
D gene: NA; clone size: NA; J gene: TRBJ2-3; V gene: TRBV6-1; CDR3 protein: CASSENLGVDTQYF; CDR3 DNA: TGTGCCAGCAGTGAAAATCTAGGGGTGGATACGCAGTATTTT
D gene: NA; clone size: few; J gene: TRBJ2-1; V gene: TRBV28; CDR3 protein: CASTPRGSSPARYNEQFF; CDR3 DNA: TGTGCCAGCACCCCCAGGGGATCTAGCCCCGCCCGATACAATGAGCAGTTCTTC
D gene: TRBD1; clone size: NA; J gene: TRBJ2-5; V gene: TRBV5-5; CDR3 protein: CASSTRQGRGKETQYF; CDR3 DNA: TGTGCCAGCAGCACTCGCCAGGGCAGGGGGAAAGAGACCCAGTACTTC
D gene: NA; clone size: many; J gene: TRBJ1-2; V gene: TRBV4-1; CDR3 protein: CASSQSPYGYTF; CDR3 DNA: TGCGCCAGCAGCCAGTCCCCATATGGCTACACCTTC
D gene: TRBD2; clone size: once; J gene: TRBJ2-5; V gene: TRBV11-3; CDR3 protein: CASSPSGRRETQYF; CDR3 DNA: TGTGCCAGCAGCCCTAGCGGGAGACGTGAGACCCAGTACTTC
D gene: NA; clone size: NA; J gene: TRBJ2-5; V gene: TRBV5-1; CDR3 protein: CASSGGGHEETQYF; CDR3 DNA: TGCGCCAGCAGCGGGGGGGGACACGAAGAGACCCAGTACTTC
D gene: NA; clone size: NA; J gene: TRBJ2-5; V gene: TRBV11-2; CDR3 protein: CASNPGLGRDHQETQYF; CDR3 DNA: TGTGCCAGCAACCCCGGGTTGGGCAGGGACCACCAAGAGACCCAGTACTTC
D gene: NA; clone size: NA; J gene: TRBJ2-5; V gene: TRBV14; CDR3 protein: CASSSLSGGQETQHF; CDR3 DNA: TGTGCCAGCAGCTCTCTCTCGGGGGGCCAAGAGACCCAGCATTTC
D gene: NA; clone size: many; J gene: TRBJ2-2; V gene: TRBV29-1; CDR3 protein: CSVGALFTGELFF; CDR3 DNA: TGCAGCGTGGGGGCACTTTTCACCGGGGAGCTGTTTTTT
D gene: NA; clone size: NA; J gene: TRBJ2-7; V gene: TRBV14; CDR3 protein: CASNQELSFYEQYF; CDR3 DNA: TGTGCCAGCAACCAGGAGCTTAGCTTCTACGAGCAGTACTTC
D gene: NA; clone size: NA; J gene: TRBJ2-5; V gene: TRBV11-2; CDR3 protein: CASSLDFWREAHRTQYF; CDR3 DNA: TGTGCCAGCAGCTTAGATTTTTGGAGGGAGGCCCATAGAACCCAGTACTTC
D gene: TRBD2; clone size: NA; J gene: TRBJ2-7; V gene: TRBV4-2; CDR3 protein: CASSHQRGDYELYF; CDR3 DNA: TGTGCCAGCAGCCATCAGCGGGGGGACTACGAGCTGTACTTC
D gene: NA; clone size: NA; J gene: TRBJ2-1; V gene: TRBV11-1; CDR3 protein: CASRRLPSEQFF; CDR3 DNA: TGTGCCAGCAGGCGACTCCCGTCGGAGCAGTTCTTT
D gene: NA; clone size: NA; J gene: TRBJ1-1; V gene: TRBV4-2; CDR3 protein: CASSQDSNGRAFF; CDR3 DNA: TGTGCCAGCAGCCAAGATTCCAATGGGAGAGCTTTCTTT
D gene: NA; clone size: NA; J gene: TRBJ2-7; V gene: TRBV28; CDR3 protein: CASQGRYGQYF; CDR3 DNA: TGTGCCAGCCAGGGGCGGTACGGGCAGTACTTC
D gene: NA; clone size: NA; J gene: TRBJ1-1; V gene: TRBV11-1; CDR3 protein: CASSPGRRSEAFF; CDR3 DNA: TGTGCCAGCAGCCCAGGAAGACGGAGCGAAGCTTTCTTT
D gene: NA; clone size: NA; J gene: TRBJ1-3; V gene: TRBV6-5; CDR3 protein: CANRNRGRSGNTIYF; CDR3 DNA: TGTGCCAACAGAAATAGGGGACGGTCTGGAAACACCATATATTTT
D gene: NA; clone size: NA; J gene: TRBJ1-2; V gene: TRBV4-1; CDR3 protein: CASSRLGQYQRVYGYTF; CDR3 DNA: TGCGCCAGCAGCCGCCTAGGACAATACCAAAGAGTATATGGCTACACCTTC
D gene: TRBD1; clone size: many; J gene: TRBJ2-5; V gene: TRBV29-1; CDR3 protein: CSAGQGGGETQYF; CDR3 DNA: TGCAGCGCCGGACAGGGAGGTGGCGAGACCCAGTACTTC
D gene: NA; clone size: NA; J gene: TRBJ2-1; V gene: TRBV29-1; CDR3 protein: CSVHTRSPYNEQFF; CDR3 DNA: TGCAGCGTTCATACACGGAGCCCCTACAATGAGCAATTCTTT
D gene: NA; clone size: NA; J gene: TRBJ2-6; V gene: TRBV30; CDR3 protein: CAWSVSERGTNVLTF; CDR3 DNA: TGTGCCTGGAGTGTATCAGAAAGAGGAACCAACGTCCTGACTTTC
D gene: NA; clone size: many; J gene: TRBJ2-3; V gene: TRBV29-1; CDR3 protein: CSVEGSDTQYF; CDR3 DNA: TGCAGCGTTGAGGGATCAGATACGCAGTATTTT
D gene: NA; clone size: NA; J gene: TRBJ2-5; V gene: TRBV11-2; CDR3 protein: CASRGFTYHETQYF; CDR3 DNA: TGTGCCAGCAGGGGCTTCACGTACCACGAGACCCAGTACTTC
D gene: NA; clone size: NA; J gene: TRBJ1-1; V gene: TRBV20-1; CDR3 protein: CSASAADKRNTEAFF; CDR3 DNA: TGCAGTGCGTCGGCGGCAGACAAAAGAAACACTGAAGCTTTCTTT
D gene: NA; clone size: NA; J gene: TRBJ2-2; V gene: TRBV6-1; CDR3 protein: CASSTGYTEELFF; CDR3 DNA: TGTGCCAGCAGCACAGGGTACACCGAGGAGCTGTTTTTT
D gene: TRBD1; clone size: NA; J gene: TRBJ2-1; V gene: TRBV5-6; CDR3 protein: CANSFLWTGGVGVQFF; CDR3 DNA: TGTGCCAACAGCTTTTTGTGGACAGGGGGTGTTGGAGTGCAGTTCTTC
D gene: TRBD2; clone size: once; J gene: TRBJ2-5; V gene: TRBV4-1; CDR3 protein: CASSKRAREETQHF; CDR3 DNA: TGCGCCAGCAGCAAGCGCGCCCGGGAGGAGACTCAGCACTTC
D gene: TRBD2; clone size: NA; J gene: TRBJ2-3; V gene: TRBV7-2; CDR3 protein: CASKLAGTDTQYF; CDR3 DNA: TGTGCCAGCAAGCTAGCGGGTACAGATACGCAGTATTTT
D gene: TRBD2; clone size: NA; J gene: TRBJ2-7; V gene: TRBV6-1; CDR3 protein: CTSGRDRPYEQYF; CDR3 DNA: TGTACCAGCGGGAGGGACAGACCCTACGAGCAGTACTTT
D gene: TRBD1; clone size: NA; J gene: TRBJ1-2; V gene: TRBV7-9; CDR3 protein: CASSLGTGAGNYGYTF; CDR3 DNA: TGTGCCAGCAGCTTAGGGACAGGGGCTGGGAACTATGGCTACACCTTC
D gene: NA; clone size: NA; J gene: TRBJ2-1; V gene: TRBV11-1; CDR3 protein: CASSWGKRTCYNEQFF; CDR3 DNA: TGTGCCAGCAGCTGGGGTAAAAGGACATGTTATAATGAGCAGTTCTTC
D gene: NA; clone size: few; J gene: TRBJ1-1; V gene: TRBV30; CDR3 protein: CAWSVGGTNTEAFF; CDR3 DNA: TGTGCCTGGAGTGTTGGGGGCACTAACACTGAAGCTTTCTTT
D gene: NA; clone size: few; J gene: TRBJ2-6; V gene: TRBV14; CDR3 protein: CASSRLGRQSGANVLTF; CDR3 DNA: TGTGCCAGCAGCCGCCTGGGCAGACAGTCTGGGGCCAACGTCCTGACTTTC